Listed below are T cell receptor beta chains from one sample, sequenced in a study of T cell responses to AZD1222 COVID-19 vaccine. Assay used: immunoSEQ multiplex PCR; TCRdb lists only in-frame clones, some missing. The top ten clones hold around 10% of a sample with 130,000 to 150,000 clones, about 92% of them seen once. Sample: peripheral blood, taken after recovery from COVID-19. Source of these receptors: an adult who had recovered from COVID-19. Both conserved end residues are part of each CDR3. Each record gives: CDR3 DNA, CDR3 protein, clone size, J gene, D gene, V gene. The D gene is left open where the match is weak. A row's size may be missing; if present it is once, few, many or a size class.

TGCAGCGTTGACTCGGGGACAGATACGCAGTATTTT CSVDSGTDTQYF NA TRBJ2-3 NA TRBV29-1
TGTGCCAGCACCCGGGACAGGGTAGGAGATACGCAGTATTTT CASTRDRVGDTQYF NA TRBJ2-3 TRBD1 TRBV2
TGTGCCAGTAGTCCATCAGGGGGCATTGAGAACACTGAAGCTTTCTTT CASSPSGGIENTEAFF few TRBJ1-1 TRBD1 TRBV19
TGTGCCAGCAGTGAATTGGGGGAGTCCTACAATGAGCAGTTCTTC CASSELGESYNEQFF once TRBJ2-1 NA TRBV2
TGTGCCAGCAGTTTAGATTTTAGAACAGGGGATAATGAAAAACTGTTTTTT CASSLDFRTGDNEKLFF once TRBJ1-4 TRBD1 TRBV28
TGCGCCAGCAGCTTGGAGGTCAATCAGCCCCAGCATTTT CASSLEVNQPQHF NA TRBJ1-5 NA TRBV5-1
TGCGCCAGCAGCAACAAACTAGCGGGAGTGGGAGAGACCCAGTACTTC CASSNKLAGVGETQYF NA TRBJ2-5 TRBD2 TRBV4-1
TGTGCCAGCAGTTTGGGGGGCGGCTATGGCTACACCTTC CASSLGGGYGYTF NA TRBJ1-2 NA TRBV28
TGTGCCAGCAGTTGGGGTGGGGGGAATTCACCCCTCCACTTT CASSWGGGNSPLHF NA TRBJ1-6 NA TRBV27
TGCGCCAGCAGCCAAGATCACCAGGAGAGCACTGAAGCTTTCTTT CASSQDHQESTEAFF NA TRBJ1-1 NA TRBV4-1
TGTGCCAGCAGCCCCCGGGGACTAGCGAGCGAGCAGTACTTC CASSPRGLASEQYF NA TRBJ2-7 TRBD2 TRBV5-5
TGTGCCACCAGCAGTGGGACGGGAGACCACAATGAGCAGTTCTTC CATSSGTGDHNEQFF many TRBJ2-1 NA TRBV15
TGTGCCAGCAGTTACTCCGCTCTTTGGAACATTCAGTACTTC CASSYSALWNIQYF NA TRBJ2-4 NA TRBV6-5
TGTGCCAGCAGCTTAGGAACTATGGGTCTAGCGGCCTACGAGCAGTACTTC CASSLGTMGLAAYEQYF NA TRBJ2-7 TRBD2 TRBV11-2
TGTGCCAGTAGTATAAAACTTCAGCCCCAGCATTTT CASSIKLQPQHF NA TRBJ1-5 NA TRBV19
TGTGCCAGCAGTAGGGACAGGGGGAATTCACCCCTCCACTTT CASSRDRGNSPLHF once TRBJ1-6 TRBD1 TRBV6-5
TGTGCCAGCAGCTTAGGGGCAGATAGCAATCAGCCCCAGCATTTT CASSLGADSNQPQHF NA TRBJ1-5 NA TRBV7-6
TGTGCCAGCAGTCATAGCGCGGACAGCTATTACGAGCAGTACTTC CASSHSADSYYEQYF NA TRBJ2-7 NA TRBV9
TGCGCCAGCAGCCAACGGGACAGCTCTAATGAAAAACTGTTTTTT CASSQRDSSNEKLFF NA TRBJ1-4 TRBD1 TRBV4-1
TGTGCCAGCAGCGTAGCGGGGGGGCCGAACACTGAAGCTTTCTTT CASSVAGGPNTEAFF once TRBJ1-1 NA TRBV9
TGTGCCAGCAGCCAAGAAAATAGCGGGGGATATGAGCAGTTCTTC CASSQENSGGYEQFF NA TRBJ2-1 TRBD2 TRBV4-2
TGTGCCAGCAGTTATAATTTAGCTGGAAACACCATATATTTT CASSYNLAGNTIYF NA TRBJ1-3 NA TRBV6-6
TGTGCCAGCAGCCCCGGTACCCGGGACAGGCCTTATGGCTACACCTTC CASSPGTRDRPYGYTF NA TRBJ1-2 TRBD1 TRBV11-2
TGTGCCAGCTCACCGAAGACTAGCGGGAGCAATGAGCAGTTCTTC CASSPKTSGSNEQFF once TRBJ2-1 TRBD2 TRBV18
TGTGCCAGCAGCGTAAGTCCCGGGGAGCTGTTTTTT CASSVSPGELFF NA TRBJ2-2 NA TRBV9
TGTGCCAGCACTACAGGTGTTACTAATGAAAAACTGTTTTTT CASTTGVTNEKLFF NA TRBJ1-4 NA TRBV28
TGTGCCAGCGGGTCGGACAGGGACCCTAACTATGGCTACACCTTC CASGSDRDPNYGYTF NA TRBJ1-2 TRBD1 TRBV2
TGTGCCAGCAGCCTCGAGCGTCTCAACACTGAAGCTTTCTTT CASSLERLNTEAFF NA TRBJ1-1 NA TRBV4-2
TGTGCCAGCAGCGTAAGCGGTATCAGCACAGATACGCAGTATTTT CASSVSGISTDTQYF NA TRBJ2-3 NA TRBV9
TGTGCCAGCACCTTCGGGGGAGGTCGAGAGCAGTACTTC CASTFGGGREQYF NA TRBJ2-7 NA TRBV6-5
TGTGCCAGCAGTGACCCGGTCCCCCGACAGGGTAATTCACCCCTCCACTTT CASSDPVPRQGNSPLHF NA TRBJ1-6 TRBD1 TRBV6-1
TGTGCCACCAGCAGAGGGCCCCACTTC CATSRGPHF NA TRBJ2-4 NA TRBV15
TGCGCCAGCAGCCCGAGGGGACTAGCGGGCTACAAGCAGTACTTC CASSPRGLAGYKQYF NA TRBJ2-7 TRBD2 TRBV5-1
TGTGCCAGCAGCGTCAGAGAGACTAGGATGGACGAGCAGTACTTC CASSVRETRMDEQYF NA TRBJ2-7 NA TRBV11-2
TGCAGTGCTAGTCCCCTCCTCGACAGGGGGTTTTACAATGAGCAGTTCTTC CSASPLLDRGFYNEQFF NA TRBJ2-1 TRBD1 TRBV20-1
TGTGCCAGCAGCGTAGCCCCACGTGGTCCTAGCGGGAGGGACTACGAGCAGTACTTC CASSVAPRGPSGRDYEQYF NA TRBJ2-7 TRBD2 TRBV9
TGTGCCAGCAGCGGGGACAGGGGACTTCCGCCTAGGTACTTC CASSGDRGLPPRYF NA TRBJ2-7 TRBD1 TRBV5-6
TGTGCCAGCAGCTCCCTATCGCCTGGGACAATAAAATCCTACGAGCAGTACTTC CASSSLSPGTIKSYEQYF NA TRBJ2-7 NA TRBV13
TGTGCCAGCAGACCCGGGGGGGCCTCATCTTACGAGCAGTACTTC CASRPGGASSYEQYF once TRBJ2-7 TRBD2 TRBV28
TGCGCCAGCAGCCAAGATTTTGGACAGCCCCAGCATTTT CASSQDFGQPQHF NA TRBJ1-5 NA TRBV4-1
TGTGCCAGCAGCGTAGTTGCGGGAGGCTACGAGCAGTACTTC CASSVVAGGYEQYF NA TRBJ2-7 TRBD2 TRBV9
TGTGCCAGCACCGCTCCCCCAGACAGGGGGAGCTCCTACGAGCAGTACTTC CASTAPPDRGSSYEQYF NA TRBJ2-7 TRBD1 TRBV2
TGTGCCAGCAGCAGGGTGGGTGAAAAACTGTTTTTT CASSRVGEKLFF once TRBJ1-4 NA TRBV6-5
TGTGCCAGCAGTGAATGGGTATCCTATGGCTACACCTTC CASSEWVSYGYTF NA TRBJ1-2 NA TRBV6-1
TGTGCCAGCAGCCCCGGGGACACCGGGGAGCTGTTTTTT CASSPGDTGELFF NA TRBJ2-2 NA TRBV12-3/TRBV12-4
TGTGCCAGCAGCTTAGCGGGAGGAATAGAGACCCAGTACTTC CASSLAGGIETQYF once TRBJ2-5 TRBD2 TRBV5-4
TGTGCCACTTCTAGGGCGGTGATTCAAGAGACCCAGTACTTC CATSRAVIQETQYF NA TRBJ2-5 NA TRBV7-9
TGCAGTGCTAGTGCGGGGGGTGGGAGGACTAGTGTACACGAGCAGTACTTC CSASAGGGRTSVHEQYF NA TRBJ2-7 TRBD2 TRBV20-1
TGCGCCAGCAGCCAAGATCGGCTGACGACAAACGCAATTGATCAGCCCCAGCATTTT CASSQDRLTTNAIDQPQHF NA TRBJ1-5 NA TRBV4-1
TGTGCCAGTAGTATGTACCACGGGGGCAATCAGCCCCAGCATTTT CASSMYHGGNQPQHF NA TRBJ1-5 NA TRBV19
TGTGCCAGCAGCCCTATCGGCAATGAAAAACTGTTTTTT CASSPIGNEKLFF NA TRBJ1-4 NA TRBV11-2
TGTGCCAGCAGCTTCTTAGACAGTACTAATGAAAAACTGTTTTTT CASSFLDSTNEKLFF NA TRBJ1-4 NA TRBV7-9
TGTGCCAGCAGCTTAATGAGCGGGAGAGACCCTGGGTTCGATGAGCAGTTCTTC CASSLMSGRDPGFDEQFF NA TRBJ2-1 TRBD2 TRBV7-3
TGTGCCAGCAGAAGTCCGGGACAGGGGGCGACTGAAGCTTTCTTT CASRSPGQGATEAFF NA TRBJ1-1 TRBD1 TRBV28
TGTGCCAGCAGTTACGGCACAGCTGATACGCAGTATTTT CASSYGTADTQYF NA TRBJ2-3 NA TRBV6-5
TGTGCCAGCAGCTTAGGGACTAGCGGGCCCACCGGGGAGCTGTTTTTT CASSLGTSGPTGELFF NA TRBJ2-2 TRBD2 TRBV11-1
TGTGCCATCAGTGCCCCGGTGGGAGAGACCCAGTACTTC CAISAPVGETQYF NA TRBJ2-5 NA TRBV10-3
TGTGCCAGCAGCGTAGAAGCAGGGGGAAACACCATATATTTT CASSVEAGGNTIYF NA TRBJ1-3 NA TRBV9